This TCR beta chain was identified in a study of T cells in Graves' hyperthyroidism and ophthalmopathy. This CDR3 spans 14 amino acids. After removal of 4 bases from V and 5 bases from J, the junction contained 6 bases not matched to a gene. The germline gives CDR1 MNHEY, CDR2 SVGAGI. Findings of the study overall: The model foresaw ophthalmopathy a median around seven months prior to onset.

Details on this clonotype: Its target is not known.

The investigators amplified TCR beta CDR3 regions from RNA transcripts. Carried out on the TCR CDR3, a first-round RT-PCR used the HTBI primer set. TCRdb re-called the multiplex PCR reads with MiXCR, one entry per CDR3 protein. The sample includes 530,000 or so distinct CDR3 sequences, 17% of them seen just once. This chain links TRBV6-5 with TRBJ2-5; 8 nucleotides agree with TRBD2. The origin of this receptor is a woman aged 18-29 years with Graves' ophthalmopathy. The sample comprised blood. The CDR3 bases are TGTGCCAGCAGTTCGGCGGGGGGTGTGGAGACCCAGTACTTC. Its translation is CASSSAGGVETQYF.